These T cell receptor beta chains were read from a single sample in a study of cytomegalovirus exposure and HLA in healthy donors. Sequenced by immunoSEQ multiplex PCR; TCRdb stores in-frame clones only, minus some. The profile shows some 130,000 clones, more than 60% of them singletons. Sequences were obtained from PBMCs. Source of these receptors: a woman in her thirties or forties in good health and CMV-seronegative. Each CDR3 is given with its conserved first and last residue. D genes are given only for firm matches. Expanded clones get a size class; other rows say once, few or many, or leave the size out.

v_gene	d_gene	abundance	j_gene	CDR3aa	CDR3nt
TRBV18	TRBD1	once	TRBJ2-5	CASSQGARETQYF	TGTGCCAGCTCACAGGGGGCTAGAGAGACCCAGTACTTC
TRBV5-1	NA	NA	TRBJ2-7	CASSSGQEEAEQYF	TGCGCCAGCAGCTCGGGACAAGAAGAAGCCGAGCAGTACTTC
TRBV5-1	TRBD2	once	TRBJ2-7	CASSLPSGGNLYEQYF	TGCGCCAGCAGCTTACCTAGCGGGGGAAACCTCTACGAGCAGTACTTC
TRBV7-9	NA	few	TRBJ2-3	CASSMNRMTQYF	TGTGCCAGCAGCATGAACAGAATGACGCAGTATTTT
TRBV5-4	TRBD1	NA	TRBJ2-5	CASSPGRGGRETQYF	TGTGCCAGCAGCCCGGGGCGAGGGGGCCGTGAGACCCAGTACTTC
TRBV6-4	TRBD1	NA	TRBJ2-2	CATRTGVAGELFF	TGTGCCACCCGGACAGGAGTGGCCGGGGAGCTGTTTTTT
TRBV19	TRBD2	NA	TRBJ2-3	CASSTLAGGPTDTQYF	TGTGCCAGTAGTACTTTAGCGGGGGGGCCAACCGATACGCAGTATTTT
TRBV7-9	TRBD2	few	TRBJ2-7	CASSQPGLASSEQYF	TGTGCCAGCAGCCAACCGGGACTAGCGTCCTCCGAGCAGTACTTC
TRBV11-1	TRBD2	few	TRBJ2-2	CASSSGLAGGNTGELFF	TGTGCCAGCAGCTCGGGACTAGCGGGGGGGAACACCGGGGAGCTGTTTTTT
TRBV30	TRBD1	few	TRBJ2-2	CAWSGTGGRTGELFF	TGTGCCTGGAGCGGGACAGGGGGCCGGACCGGGGAGCTGTTTTTT
TRBV2	NA	NA	TRBJ1-5	CASRQGNGNQPQHF	TGTGCCAGCAGGCAGGGGAACGGCAATCAGCCCCAGCATTTT
TRBV6-1	NA	few	TRBJ1-4	CASRVRTNEKLFF	TGTGCCAGCAGGGTGAGGACTAATGAAAAACTGTTTTTT
TRBV11-2	NA	few	TRBJ2-5	CASSLDYGSQETQYF	TGTGCCAGCAGCTTAGATTATGGCAGTCAAGAGACCCAGTACTTC
TRBV6-5	TRBD2	few	TRBJ2-2	CASSYERGTGELFF	TGTGCCAGCAGTTACGAGCGGGGCACCGGGGAGCTGTTTTTT
TRBV10-2	NA	NA	TRBJ2-3	CASRGWTSTDTQYF	TGCGCCAGCAGAGGGTGGACTAGCACAGATACGCAGTATTTT
TRBV11-3	TRBD1	few	TRBJ2-1	CASSRTGQVLNEQFF	TGTGCCAGCAGCCGCACCGGACAGGTTCTAAATGAGCAGTTCTTC
TRBV16	NA	NA	TRBJ1-2	CASSQSTGSYGYTF	TGTGCCAGCAGCCAATCAACAGGGAGCTATGGCTACACCTTC
TRBV6-5	NA	NA	TRBJ2-5	CASSLEGNLIETQYF	TGTGCCAGCAGTTTGGAGGGTAATTTGATTGAGACCCAGTACTTC
TRBV4-2	TRBD2	NA	TRBJ2-5	CASSQDTLGTRETQYF	TGTGCCAGCAGCCAAGACACATTGGGGACTAGAGAGACCCAGTACTTC
TRBV28	NA	NA	TRBJ1-5	CASRKDSYSNQPQHF	TGTGCCAGCAGGAAAGACAGTTATAGCAATCAGCCCCAGCATTTT
TRBV2	NA	NA	TRBJ1-2	CASSDRGRYGYTF	TGTGCCAGCAGTGACAGGGGTCGCTATGGCTACACCTTC
TRBV7-8	TRBD1	NA	TRBJ1-4	CASSFSGGNEKLFF	TGTGCCAGCAGCTTCTCAGGGGGTAATGAAAAACTGTTTTTT
TRBV19	TRBD1	few	TRBJ2-5	CASSIGTGGRETQYF	TGTGCCAGTAGTATAGGTACAGGGGGGAGGGAGACCCAGTACTTC
TRBV6-1	NA	few	TRBJ1-3	CASSELASSGNTIYF	TGTGCCAGCAGTGAACTCGCCAGCTCTGGAAACACCATATATTTT
TRBV6-5	TRBD1	NA	TRBJ2-2	CASSRGQNSAGELFF	TGTGCCAGCAGCCGGGGACAGAATTCGGCCGGGGAGCTGTTTTTT
TRBV21-1	NA	NA	TRBJ2-3	CASNGTSGAPDTQYF	TGTGCCAGCAACGGGACTAGCGGGGCACCAGATACGCAGTATTTT